This T cell receptor (beta chain) is from a study of T cells in women clearing cervical HPV infection. Sequencing was performed with immunoSEQ multiplex PCR; in TCRdb, only in-frame clones are kept and a portion is missing. This listing includes approximately 44,000 clones. This receptor was taken from a woman between 18 and 70 years old with a cervical HPV16 infection that either progressed to CIN3+ or cleared (not recorded which). The specimen was blood buffy coat.

CDR3 amino acids: CSVDGSTAGTGELFF. CDR3 DNA (partial): TGCAGCGTTGACGGATCAACTGCGGGGACCGGGGAG. The chain employs TRBV29-1 and TRBJ2-2, with a possible D match to TRBD2 (6 bases). The CDR3 end lies 3 residues beyond the end of the read and is filled in from the germline J gene. The CDR3 sequence is 15 residues long. Trimming took 3 bases from V and 5 from J, leaving 16 bases between them. In germline, CDR1 is SQVTM, CDR2 ANQGSEA.